A single sample is the source of the 14 T cell receptor beta chains below, sequenced in a study of response to subunit inactivated influenza vaccine (dated by TCRdb to the late 2010s). Libraries were prepared through RT-PCR. The sequencing machine was an Illumina HiSeq 2500. TCRdb cleaned the public reads at Q25 with fastp, built clones with MiXCR and kept in-frame beta chains. Each CDR3 protein gets just one entry, which takes the most common genes and DNA from the rows behind it. Across this sample there are fewer than 250,000 distinct CDR3 sequences, with approximately 15% seen only once. The ten top clones hold approximately 27% of the sample. The sequences come from CD8+ T cells sorted from PBMCs, collected roughly 5 days after vaccination. The receptor set was obtained from a man aged 45 to 65 who received an inactivated influenza vaccine. Donor details come from another sample of the same person, matched by shared clones.

The table lists this clonotype with many counts. The chain has TRBV18 and TRBJ2-1; the D is unclear. The CDR3 loop spans 12 amino acids. Between the trimmed V and J ends, which lost 8 bases and 3 bases, there was a span of 8 bases. In germline, CDR1 is KGHSH, CDR2 LQKENI. CDR3 sequence: CASSPDYNEQFF. The CDR3 bases are TGTGCCAGCAGTCCAGACTACAATGAGCAGTTCTTC.

This clonotype showed up just a few times. The genes are TRBV6-1 and TRBJ2-1, with D perhaps matching TRBD2 (5 bases). V gave up 6 bases and J gave up 0 bases, with 12 bases separating them. CDR3 length equals 15 residues. The V gene's germline CDR1 is MNHNS and CDR2 SASEGT. The CDR3 loop is CASSQPGNSYNEQFF. In DNA, the CDR3 is TGTGCCAGCAGCCAACCGGGGAACTCCTACAATGAGCAGTTCTTC.

The chain recombines TRBV7-9 with TRBJ2-7, with D possibly being TRBD2 (6 bases). The V end lost 5 bases, the J end lost 3 bases, and 14 bases lay between the germline ends. CDR1 is SEHNR, CDR2 FQNEAQ, per germline (reference sequence). This CDR3 comprises 14 residues. The CDR3: CASSAGGVDYEQYF. The CDR3 DNA is TGTGCCAGCAGCGCTGGCGGGGTCGACTACGAGCAGTACTTC.

This clonotype occurred a few times. The CDR3 spells CASSYSQEWTNTEAFF. In DNA, the CDR3 is TGTGCCAGCAGTTACTCCCAGGAATGGACGAACACTGAAGCTTTCTTT. The chain links TRBV6-2 or TRBV6-3 to TRBJ1-1, with D hard to call. The V and J ends lost 0 bases and 1 base respectively, with 12 bases between them. Germline CDR1 is MNHEY and CDR2 is SVGEGT. This CDR3 has 16 residues.

The chain links TRBV5-6 to TRBJ2-7; D possibly corresponds to TRBD1 (5 bases). With 6 bases removed from V and 6 bases from J, the gap between germline ends came to 19 bases. This CDR3 is 14 amino acids long. CDR1 and CDR2 from the germline V gene are SGHDT and YYEEEE. CDR3 protein: CASKDTQQPAEQYF. CDR3 DNA: TGTGCCAGCAAGGACACCCAGCAACCCGCCGAGCAGTACTTC.

V is TRBV4-3 and J is TRBJ2-1, with a tentative D call TRBD1 (5 bases). Germline CDR1 reads LGHNA; CDR2 reads YSLEER. V was trimmed by 2 bases and J by 9 bases, leaving 17 bases between them. The CDR3 runs 15 residues. CDR3 nucleotides: TGCGCCAGCAGCCAATCCCCAGAAGGGGAAAGTGAGCAGTTCTTC. The encoded protein is CASSQSPEGESEQFF.

This clonotype was seen at least ten times. The chain couples TRBV9 to TRBJ2-3, with unresolved D. The CDR3 sequence is 15 residues long. Germline V gene lookup returns CDR1 SGDLS and CDR2 YYNGEE. The germline V and J ends were trimmed by 2 bases and 0 bases, with 10 bases remaining between them. The CDR3 here is CASSVVWGSTDTQYF. The CDR3 coding sequence is TGTGCCAGCAGCGTCGTATGGGGTAGCACAGATACGCAGTATTTT.

This clonotype was detected a few times. This chain connects TRBV19 to TRBJ2-7; D may be TRBD1 or TRBD2 (5 bases each). V was trimmed by 8 bases and J by 2 bases, leaving 13 bases between them. This CDR3 contains 13 residues. Looked up from germline, CDR1 is LNHDA and CDR2 is SQIVND (reference sequence). CDR3 protein: CASASGAPYEQYF. CDR3 bases: TGTGCCAGTGCCTCCGGGGCCCCCTACGAGCAGTACTTC.

CDR3 residues: CASSHFGTDTQYF. DNA for the CDR3: TGCGCCAGCAGCCATTTTGGCACAGATACGCAGTATTTT. The rearrangement links TRBV4-1 to TRBJ2-3; D is uncertain. V lost 3 bases and J 1 base, leaving 5 bases between the germline ends. This CDR3 comprises 13 residues. Germline CDR1 reads MGHRA; CDR2 reads YSYEKL.

The gene calls are TRBV4-1 and TRBJ2-5, with 8 bases fitting TRBD2. CDR1 is MGHRA, CDR2 YSYEKL, per germline. The CDR3 is 15 residues long. V lost 0 bases, J lost 3 bases, and 3 bases stayed unmatched. The CDR3 DNA is TGCGCCAGCAGCCAAGAAACTAGCGGCAAAGAGACCCAGTACTTC. Its translation: CASSQETSGKETQYF.

The chain employs TRBV28 and TRBJ2-7; 11 bases line up with TRBD2. With 5 bases clipped from V and 3 bases from J, the junction kept 9 bases outside the gene matches. Germline V gene lookup returns CDR1 MDHEN and CDR2 SYDVKM. This CDR3 is 16 amino acids long. CDR3 amino acids: CASSPLAGADNYEQYF. The CDR3, as DNA: TGTGCCAGCAGTCCACTAGCGGGAGCTGACAACTACGAGCAGTACTTC.

This clonotype was detected a few times. J is TRBJ2-7 and V is TRBV20-1; D is perhaps TRBD2 (5 bases). The CDR3 spans 15 residues. The germline V and J ends were trimmed by 3 bases and 0 bases, with 15 bases remaining between them. CDR1 is DFQATT and CDR2 is SNEGSKA in the germline V gene (reference sequence). CDR3 region: CSASRPGISSYEQYF. The CDR3 coding sequence is TGCAGTGCTAGTCGGCCGGGGATAAGCTCCTACGAGCAGTACTTC.

This clonotype was observed a few times. V is TRBV11-1 and J is TRBJ2-7; 9 bases map to TRBD2. V lost 5 bases and J lost 3; bases outside the gene matches: 23. This CDR3 spans 20 amino acids. Germline CDR1 SGHAT, CDR2 FQDESV (reference sequence). The CDR3 bases are TGTGCCAGCAGCCTGCCCACGGGGGCTAGCGGGGATATACCCTTCTACGAGCAGTACTTC. Translation gives CASSLPTGASGDIPFYEQYF. The full variable domain, its missing parts supplied by reference TRBV11-1 and TRBJ2-7, is EAEVAQSPRYKITEKSQAVAFWCDPISGHATLYWYRQILGQGPELLVQFQDESVVDDSQLPKDRFSAERLKGVDSTLKIQPAELGDSAMYLCASSLPTGASGDIPFYEQYFGPGTRLTVT.

This clonotype was found a few times. This chain joins TRBV5-8 and TRBJ2-7, with 7 bases identical to TRBD2. The CDR3 is 15 residues long. V lost 1 base and J lost 2; bases outside the gene matches: 6. Germline CDR1 SGHTS, CDR2 YDEGEE. The CDR3 reads CASSLFASGTYEQYF. In nucleotides, the CDR3 is TGTGCCAGCAGCTTGTTCGCTAGCGGTACCTACGAGCAGTACTTC.